This TCR beta chain came from a study of early T cells in non-severe SARS-CoV-2 infection. The germline gives CDR1 LNHDA, CDR2 SQIVND (reference sequence). The CDR3 sequence is 16 residues long. V dropped 6 bases and J dropped 2; count of bases not matched to a gene: 8. This clonotype was found a few times. TCRdb re-derived calls from the 5' RACE reads in MiXCR, one entry per CDR3 protein. The sample yields over 95,000 distinct CDR3 sequences, around 16% seen once. This rearrangement joins TRBV19 to TRBJ2-3; TRBD1 matches at 10 bases. The source of this sequence is an adult who was a healthcare worker with PCR-confirmed SARS-CoV-2 infection or an uninfected control (not recorded which). The material sequenced was whole blood. The CDR3 protein is CASSSRDRGITDTQYF. Here the CDR3 DNA reads TGTGCCAGTAGCTCCCGGGACAGGGGCATCACAGATACGCAGTATTTT. The variable domain in full, with the rest retrieved from reference TRBV19 and TRBJ2-3, is DGGITQSPKYLFRKEGQNVTLSCEQNLNHDAMYWYRQDPGQGLRLIYYSQIVNDFQKGDIAEGYSVSREKKESFPLTVTSAQKNPTAFYLCASSSRDRGITDTQYFGPGTRLTVL.